One and the same sample provided the 24 T cell receptor beta chains below, sequenced in a study of cytomegalovirus exposure and HLA in healthy donors. PCR involved 60 Vbeta and 13 Jbeta primers. Some clones are missing from TCRdb's copy, which holds only in-frame ones; the method was immunoSEQ multiplex PCR. This sample has around 130,000 clones, with over 60% found just once. The sample comprised PBMCs. These receptors all come from a man aged 18 to 29 in good health and CMV-seronegative.

The chain couples TRBV5-8 to TRBJ1-5, with 8 bases identical to TRBD1. CDR3 length: 14 residues. In germline, CDR1 is SGHTS, CDR2 YDEGEE. Losses at the gene ends were 3 bases for V and 7 bases for J; bases not matched to a gene: 6. CDR3: CASSSDRVGQPQHF. The CDR3, as DNA: TGTGCCAGCAGCTCGGACAGGGTAGGGCAGCCCCAGCATTTT.

This clone was counted between two and nine times. V usage is TRBV28 and J usage is TRBJ1-4; D not certain. The V gene's germline CDR1 is MDHEN and CDR2 SYDVKM. This CDR3 is 16 amino acids long. V gave up 3 bases and J gave up 0 bases, with 11 bases separating them. The CDR3 protein is CASSLQDGTTNEKLFF. The DNA for the CDR3 is TGTGCCAGCAGTTTGCAGGACGGGACAACTAATGAAAAACTGTTTTTT.

This clone was seen once. This chain joins TRBV7-6 and TRBJ2-7; 7 positions match TRBD1. The CDR3 is 15 amino acids. CDR1 and CDR2 from the germline V gene are SGHVS and FNYEAQ. With V trimmed by 5 bases and J by 2 bases, 9 bases remained unmatched. The CDR3 loop reads CASSTWGQGAYEQYF. In DNA form, the CDR3 reads TGTGCCAGCAGCACTTGGGGGCAGGGGGCCTACGAGCAGTACTTC.

Comments on this clone: The sample contains more than one DNA sequence encoding this CDR3. The rearrangement joins TRBV30 to TRBJ1-4; TRBD1 matches at 11 bases. Trimming cost V 3 bases and J 7 bases; bases outside gene matches: 4. From germline, CDR1 is GTSNPN and CDR2 SVGIG (reference sequence). This CDR3 region has 14 residues. CDR3 loop: CAWSSGTGGEKLFF. CDR3 nucleotides: TGTGCCTGGAGCTCCGGGACAGGGGGTGAAAAACTGTTTTTT.

This chain connects TRBV5-1 to TRBJ2-5, with D possibly matching TRBD2 (6 bases). CDR3 length: 15 amino acids. Trimming cost V 6 bases and J 3 bases, with 18 bases left between them. Per the germline V gene, CDR1 is SGHRS and CDR2 is YFSETQ. The CDR3, as DNA: TGCGCCAGCACTGTAGCGGAGGGGCAAGAAGAGACCCAGTACTTC. Translation gives CASTVAEGQEETQYF. Together with reference TRBV5-1 and TRBJ2-5, the CDR3 gives the full variable domain: KAGVTQTPRYLIKTRGQQVTLSCSPISGHRSVSWYQQTPGQGLQFLFEYFSETQRNKGNFPGRFSGRQFSNSRSEMNVSTLELGDSALYLCASTVAEGQEETQYFGPGTRLLVL.

The J gene is TRBJ2-2, the V gene TRBV5-1; the D gene is possibly TRBD1 (6 bases). Germline V lookup: CDR1 SGHRS, CDR2 YFSETQ. Trimming cost V 5 bases and J 1 base, with 12 bases left between them. The CDR3 is made up of 15 amino acids. The CDR3 protein is CASSQDRKNTGELFF. CDR3 bases: TGCGCCAGCAGTCAGGACAGAAAGAACACCGGGGAGCTGTTTTTT. Full variable domain (remainder filled in from reference TRBV5-1 and TRBJ2-2): KAGVTQTPRYLIKTRGQQVTLSCSPISGHRSVSWYQQTPGQGLQFLFEYFSETQRNKGNFPGRFSGRQFSNSRSEMNVSTLELGDSALYLCASSQDRKNTGELFFGEGSRLTVL.

The V and J genes are TRBV19 and TRBJ2-1; TRBD2 might be the D (8 bases). The V end was cut by 10 bases, the J end by 4 bases, with 20 bases between. The CDR3 covers 15 residues. Germline V gene lookup returns CDR1 LNHDA and CDR2 SQIVND (reference sequence). This CDR3 is CATSGGTVTYNEQFF. CDR3 coding DNA: TGTGCCACCTCGGGGGGGACAGTTACATACAATGAGCAGTTCTTC.

A single count supports this clone. The rearrangement links TRBV29-1 to TRBJ1-4; TRBD1 aligns across 8 bases. The CDR3 contains 12 residues. The germline CDR1 and CDR2 sequences are SQVTM and ANQGSEA. Trimming at V came to 4 bases and at J to 8 bases, leaving 3 bases not matched to a gene. CDR3 bases: TGCAGCGTTGGCAGGGGGCGAGAAAAACTGTTTTTT. This sequence encodes CSVGRGREKLFF.

As regards this clone: Other DNA sequences within the sample encode an identical CDR3. The gene calls are TRBV5-4 and TRBJ2-1; TRBD2 might be the D (6 bases). V gave up 2 bases and J gave up 0 bases, with 9 bases separating them. The CDR3 length is 15 residues. Germline assignment: CDR1 SGHNT and CDR2 YYREEE (reference sequence). The CDR3 spells CASSFSGSSYNEQFF. CDR3 DNA: TGTGCCAGCAGCTTTAGCGGAAGCTCCTACAATGAGCAGTTCTTC.

The chain links TRBV13 to TRBJ2-7; weak D call: TRBD1 (6 bases). The CDR3 loop spans 13 amino acids. Between the trimmed V and J ends, which lost 3 bases and 7 bases, there was a span of 13 bases. Germline-derived CDR1 and CDR2 are PRHDT and FYEKMQ (reference sequence). CDR3 bases: TGTGCCAGCAGCTTTCAGGGGCTTGTAGAGCAGTACTTC. Amino acid sequence: CASSFQGLVEQYF.

J is TRBJ1-1 and V is TRBV25-1, with TRBD1 identical over 7 bases. CDR1 is MGHDK and CDR2 is SYGVNS in the germline V gene. V lost 6 bases, J lost 0 bases, and 1 base stayed unmatched. CDR3 length equals 13 residues. The CDR3 DNA reads TGTGCCAGCAGACAGGGGATGAACACTGAAGCTTTCTTT. Amino acids: CASRQGMNTEAFF.

In its sample, this clone was seen a few times. The rearrangement uses TRBV29-1 and TRBJ2-1, with 11 bases identical to TRBD2. CDR3 length equals 14 residues. V gave up 4 bases and J gave up 9 bases; unmatched junction bases: 8. Germline V gives CDR1 SQVTM, CDR2 ANQGSEA. The CDR3 bases are TGCAGCGTTGGGCGACTAGCGGGAATCGGTGAGCAGTTCTTC. It yields the protein CSVGRLAGIGEQFF.

This clone was detected only a few times. The rearrangement links TRBV6-1 to TRBJ1-5, with 7 bases aligning to TRBD1. Germline lookup yields CDR1 MNHNS and CDR2 SASEGT. The length of the CDR3 is 15 residues. The V segment lost 8 bases and the J segment 6 bases; nucleotides outside the gene matches: 13. The CDR3 here is CASERIDRDAQPQHF. As DNA, the CDR3 is TGTGCCAGCGAGCGGATAGACAGGGACGCTCAGCCCCAGCATTTT.

This rearrangement joins TRBV2 to TRBJ1-3, with D maybe TRBD1 (6 bases). The V gene lost 3 bases and the J gene lost 7 bases, with 13 bases spanning the gap. The CDR3 sequence is 14 residues long. Germline V gene lookup returns CDR1 SNHLY and CDR2 FYNNEI. The CDR3 coding sequence is TGTGCCAGCAGTGATGTGGGGGCGCGGAACACCATATATTTT. Encoded protein: CASSDVGARNTIYF.

There are a few counts of this clone. Sequence at one end of the junction differs from germline and may be a read error. CDR3 sequence: CASLGGTSGAYGQYF. The CDR3 DNA reads as TGTGCCAGCCTGGGGGGGACTAGCGGTGCTTACGGGCAGTACTTC. The V and J genes are TRBV2 and TRBJ2-7; 11 bases are a match to TRBD2. This CDR3 comprises 15 residues. Germline V gives CDR1 SNHLY, CDR2 FYNNEI.

This chain uses TRBV4-1 with TRBJ2-3; no firm D call. The CDR3 sequence is 15 residues long. The germline V and J ends were trimmed by 2 bases and 2 bases, with 11 bases remaining between them. Germline V lookup: CDR1 MGHRA, CDR2 YSYEKL. The CDR3 is CASSQLSRSTDTQYF. CDR3 nucleotide sequence: TGCGCCAGCAGCCAATTGAGTCGTTCCACAGATACGCAGTATTTT.

The V call is TRBV5-3, the J call TRBJ1-1, with D maybe TRBD1 (6 bases). TRBV5-3 is treated as an ORF (open reading frame) with a function not yet certain. Trimming pared 4 bases from V and 2 bases from J, leaving 24 bases between. The length of the CDR3 is 18 residues. CDR3: CARSAKQGRSDANTEAFF. CDR3 nucleotides: TGTGCCAGAAGCGCCAAACAGGGTCGTTCCGACGCCAACACTGAAGCTTTCTTT.

J is TRBJ2-3 and V is TRBV30, with D perhaps matching TRBD2 (6 bases). V was cut by 0 bases and J by 2 bases, with 9 bases left in between. Germline values: CDR1 GTSNPN, CDR2 SVGIG (reference sequence). The CDR3 length is 14 residues. Written as DNA, the CDR3 is TGTGCCTGGAGTGTGGCGGGAATCACAGATACGCAGTATTTT. It yields the protein CAWSVAGITDTQYF.

The chain employs TRBV11-2 and TRBJ1-2, with D maybe TRBD1 (6 bases). CDR3 length equals 14 residues. CDR1 SGHAT and CDR2 FQNNGV come from the germline V gene. V shed 7 bases and J shed 2 bases, with 14 bases lying between them. DNA of the CDR3: TGTGCCAGCACCCGAGGAAGGGGGAACTATGGCTACACCTTC. Its protein product is CASTRGRGNYGYTF.

V gene TRBV19 combines with J gene TRBJ2-5; possibly TRBD1 for D (5 bases). This CDR3 is built from 12 residues. Trimming removed 5 bases from V and 4 bases from J, with 8 bases in between. Germline CDR1 LNHDA, CDR2 SQIVND (reference sequence). CDR3 DNA: TGTGCCAGTAGTGAAGACAGAGAGACCCAGTACTTC. It codes for CASSEDRETQYF.

The chain joins TRBV11-2 to TRBJ1-2; D gene ambiguous. This CDR3 has 13 residues. V shed 5 bases and J shed 0 bases, with 7 bases lying between them. CDR1 is SGHAT, CDR2 FQNNGV, per germline. The CDR3 DNA follows: TGTGCCAGCAGCCAGACTACTAACTATGGCTACACCTTC. It codes for CASSQTTNYGYTF.

This clone was seen a few times. Its ends do not fully match the called genes, so a read error is possible. The chain employs TRBV18 and TRBJ1-1, with D uncertain. Per germline, CDR1 KGHSH and CDR2 LQKENI. This CDR3 is built from 12 residues. The CDR3 sequence is CASSPSSRDIAF. DNA of the CDR3: TGTGCCAGCTCACCATCTTCGCGAGACATCGCTTTT.

This clone was counted between two and nine times. This sequence joins TRBV6-1 and TRBJ1-2; D not resolved. Trimming shortened V by 4 bases and J by 8 bases, and 11 bases separated the two germline ends. The CDR3 totals 12 residues. CDR1 and CDR2 (germline): MNHNS, SASEGT. Written as DNA, the CDR3 is TGTGCCAGCAGTGCAATTATGGAGGGCTACACCTTC. Encoded protein: CASSAIMEGYTF.

This clone appeared a few times. The CDR3 reads CASSQINRDYLRNEQFF. The CDR3 DNA follows: TGCGCCAGCAGCCAGATAAACCGGGACTACCTTAGGAATGAGCAGTTCTTC. This chain links TRBV4-3 with TRBJ2-1; 7 bases are a match to TRBD2. Looked up from germline, CDR1 is LGHNA and CDR2 is YSLEER. The CDR3 spans 17 residues. V lost 3 bases, J lost 7 bases, and 15 bases stayed unmatched.